The 11 T cell receptor beta chains below come from one sample, sequenced in a study of control samples from healthy donors and cancer patients. The data were produced by immunoSEQ multiplex PCR, yet TCRdb's version contains in-frame clones alone and is incomplete. The repertoire has some 94,000 clones, roughly nine tenths of them found once; the top ten carry under 10%. Input material: PBMCs. The receptors were sampled from a woman aged 50 to 60 with colorectal cancer.

The chain has TRBV10-3 and TRBJ2-4, with D uncertain. The V and J ends lost 11 bases and 0 bases respectively, with 26 bases between them. The germline V gene has CDR1 ENHRY and CDR2 SYGVKD. The CDR3 totals 18 residues. In DNA form, the CDR3 reads TGTGCCGTGCTACTCCGGTCGATATTAGTTTTAGCCAAAAACATTCAGTACTTC. Protein sequence: CAVLLRSILVLAKNIQYF.

The chain is built from TRBV7-2 and TRBJ1-2; 7 positions agree with TRBD1. Germline V lookup: CDR1 SGHTA, CDR2 FQGNSA. Trimming took 5 bases from V and 4 from J; bases not matched to a gene: 7. The CDR3 sequence is 14 residues long. CDR3: CASSQGQPSYGYTF. CDR3 nucleotide sequence: TGTGCCAGCAGCCAGGGACAGCCGTCCTATGGCTACACCTTC.

V is TRBV30 and J is TRBJ1-4; D is undetermined. CDR1 is GTSNPN, CDR2 SVGIG, per germline (reference sequence). With 2 bases removed from V and 10 bases from J, the gap between germline ends came to 11 bases. The CDR3 runs 12 residues. CDR3 sequence reads: CAWSPGVGKLFF. CDR3 DNA: TGTGCCTGGAGTCCCGGGGTAGGAAAACTGTTTTTT.

The rearrangement uses TRBV6-6 and TRBJ2-1, with 7 nucleotides matching TRBD1. V gave up 2 bases and J gave up 7 bases; unmatched junction bases: 8. The CDR3 consists of 15 residues. In germline, CDR1 is MNHNY, CDR2 SVGAGI (reference sequence). The CDR3 spells CASSYPTGNGNEQFF. The CDR3 bases are TGTGCCAGCAGTTACCCGACAGGGAACGGAAATGAGCAGTTCTTC.

The chain recombines TRBV12-3 or TRBV12-4 with TRBJ1-3; D call uncertain. The CDR3 extends over 13 amino acids. Trimming cost V 10 bases and J 3 bases, with 13 bases left between them. This CDR3 reads CAILGRIGNTIYF. CDR3 coding DNA: TGTGCCATCCTAGGACGGATTGGAAACACCATATATTTT.

This chain joins TRBV7-9 and TRBJ1-1, with D unclear. This CDR3 has 16 amino acids. Trimming took off 5 bases at V and 1 base at J, with 17 bases between the two ends. Germline assignment: CDR1 SEHNR and CDR2 FQNEAQ (reference sequence). This chain's CDR3 is CASSPQAGRQNTEAFF. The CDR3 DNA reads TGTGCCAGCAGCCCCCAAGCGGGGAGGCAGAACACTGAAGCTTTCTTT.

V usage is TRBV6-2 or TRBV6-3 and J usage is TRBJ1-1, with a weak D call TRBD1 (6 bases). The V gene's germline CDR1 is MNHEY and CDR2 SVGEGT. The germline V and J ends were trimmed by 3 bases and 5 bases, with 10 bases remaining between them. This CDR3 contains 13 residues. CDR3 nucleotide sequence: TGTGCCAGCAGTTATCAGGGGACGACTGAAGCTTTCTTT. Protein sequence: CASSYQGTTEAFF.

The sample holds one count of this clone. The chain joins TRBV7-2 to TRBJ1-5; D not resolved. The CDR3 contains 12 residues. V was pared by 1 base and J by 11 bases, with 9 bases between. Germline V gene lookup returns CDR1 SGHTA and CDR2 FQGNSA. The CDR3 reads CASSLVGMAQHF. In DNA, the CDR3 is TGTGCCAGCAGCTTAGTCGGGATGGCCCAGCATTTT.

This chain joins TRBV19 and TRBJ2-2; a weak D match, TRBD1 (5 bases). The CDR3 length is 14 residues. The V and J ends lost 8 bases and 4 bases respectively, with 14 bases between them. In germline, CDR1 is LNHDA, CDR2 SQIVND (reference sequence). The CDR3 sequence is CASQGVWGTGELFF. CDR3 nucleotides: TGTGCCAGTCAAGGGGTCTGGGGCACCGGGGAGCTGTTTTTT.

The chain has TRBV7-2 and TRBJ2-2; D is perhaps TRBD1 (6 bases). The CDR3 consists of 16 residues. The germline CDR1 and CDR2 sequences are SGHTA and FQGNSA. V lost 2 bases and J 0 bases, leaving 10 bases between the germline ends. The CDR3 loop is CASSLLDRTNTGELFF. CDR3 DNA sequence: TGTGCCAGCAGCTTATTGGACAGAACGAACACCGGGGAGCTGTTTTTT.

The chain recombines TRBV3-1 (or the pseudogene TRBV3-2) with TRBJ2-2; 11 bases agree with TRBD1. The germline V gene has CDR1 LGHDT and CDR2 YNNKEL (reference sequence). The CDR3 has 14 amino acids. The ends lost 4 bases at V and 7 bases at J; junction bases unmatched: 2. The CDR3 DNA sequence: TGTGCCAGCAGCCCGGGACAGGGGGTCGGGGAGCTGTTTTTT. Encoded protein: CASSPGQGVGELFF.